Here is one T cell receptor (beta chain) with its context. Researchers sorted participants into cohorts using their self-reported clinical history. Libraries were prepared by immunoSEQ multiplex PCR; TCRdb keeps only in-frame clonotypes and omits some of them. The sample lists under 350,000 clones, 86% occurring once. The sample originates from a study of blood T cell repertoires in COVID-19. Germline-derived CDR1 and CDR2 are MGHRA and YSYEKL. V was cut by 4 bases and J by 3 bases, with 13 bases left in between. The CDR3 is 14 residues long. V is TRBV4-1 and J is TRBJ2-7; tentative D call: TRBD1 (6 bases). The material sequenced was PBMCs or T cells enriched from blood (not recorded which). This TCR came from a woman in her thirties or forties with acute COVID-19. The CDR3 DNA reads TGCGCCAGCAGCCCAGGACAGACACTCTACGAGCAGTACTTC. Its protein is CASSPGQTLYEQYF.